Given below is one T cell receptor beta chain in context. Its target is not known. The germline gene is not matched at one end of the junction; a read error may be the cause. This entry comes from a study of cytomegalovirus exposure and HLA in healthy donors. The germline V gene encodes CDR1 SEHNR and CDR2 FQNEAQ (reference sequence). The CDR3 has 13 amino acids. The study's findings and limits: The investigators catalogued 150 to 200 TCR beta chains as cytomegalovirus-associated. It was likely that a cluster of highly shared sequence variants was a sequencing artifact. Most of the CMV-associated TCR beta chains (in a later analysis) appeared to be HLA-restricted. It was confirmed in vitro that three of the CMV-associated chains were specific for CMV antigens.

Use of 60 Vbeta and 13 Jbeta primers characterized the PCR. Clones were read by immunoSEQ multiplex PCR, and TCRdb kept only the in-frame ones, dropping some. The table lists 50,000 or so clones, around 82% of them singletons. This receptor was taken from a boy between 10 and 17 years old in good health and CMV-seropositive. The sample taken for sequencing was PBMCs. The V gene is TRBV7-9, the J gene TRBJ1-1, with a possible D match to TRBD1 (5 bases). CDR3 amino acids: CASSLMVDTEAFF. The CDR3 DNA sequence: TGTGCCAGCAGCTTAATGGTGGACACTGAAGCCTTCTTT.